The 21 T cell receptor beta chains presented below share a single source sample, sequenced in a study of cytomegalovirus exposure and HLA in healthy donors. PCR used 60 Vbeta primers and 13 Jbeta primers. The assay was immunoSEQ multiplex PCR, and TCRdb's table has in-frame clones only and misses some. This table holds under 150,000 clones, 82% found once. Material for sequencing was PBMCs. The source is a male donor in good health and CMV-seronegative.

This clone was observed once. The V and J genes are TRBV4-3 and TRBJ1-2; the match to TRBD1 covers 8 bases. This CDR3 has 14 amino acids. V was pared by 5 bases and J by 6 bases, with 8 bases of the junction left unmatched. Germline loops: CDR1 LGHNA, CDR2 YSLEER. Written as DNA, the CDR3 is TGCGCCAGCAGCTTTGGGACAGGACATAATGGCTACACCTTC. It encodes CASSFGTGHNGYTF.

The V call is TRBV19, the J call TRBJ1-2, with D uncertain. Germline-derived CDR1 and CDR2 are LNHDA and SQIVND (reference sequence). The CDR3 consists of 17 residues. V lost 2 bases and J lost 4, with 20 bases in between. The CDR3 nucleotides read TGTGCCAGTAGTATAACCTTCACGGGGTCCAATCGCTATGGCTACACCTTC. This translates into CASSITFTGSNRYGYTF.

The chain has TRBV14 and TRBJ2-1, with unresolved D. The CDR3 loop spans 11 amino acids. V was clipped by 0 bases and J by 15 bases, with 9 bases between them. In germline, CDR1 is SGHDN, CDR2 FVKESK. The CDR3, as DNA: TGTGCCAGCAGCCAAGATACGACTCGGTTCTTC. Amino acids: CASSQDTTRFF.

This sequence joins TRBV27 and TRBJ2-1; D unresolved. Germline-derived CDR1 and CDR2 are MNHEY and SMNVEV (reference sequence). The V end lost 5 bases, the J end lost 9 bases, and 17 bases lay between the germline ends. The CDR3 loop spans 14 amino acids. In DNA, the CDR3 is TGTGCCAGCAGTCCCCTCAGGTGGCATATTGAGCAGTTCTTC. It codes for CASSPLRWHIEQFF.

This chain uses TRBV10-1 with TRBJ2-1; 8 positions agree with TRBD1. Trimming removed 2 bases from V and 8 bases from J; junction bases left unmatched: 8. The CDR3 sequence is 15 residues long. Germline V gene lookup returns CDR1 WNHNN and CDR2 SYGVQD (reference sequence). The CDR3 protein is CASSETWTGLDEQFF. CDR3 DNA sequence: TGCGCCAGCAGTGAGACCTGGACAGGGTTGGATGAGCAGTTCTTC.

The chain combines TRBV27 with TRBJ1-1, with 7 bases matching TRBD1. The CDR3 is made up of 15 amino acids. Trimming at V came to 7 bases and at J to 0 bases, leaving 8 bases not matched to a gene. Germline lookup yields CDR1 MNHEY and CDR2 SMNVEV (reference sequence). The CDR3 sequence is CASIDRDILNTEAFF. The CDR3 region has the DNA TGTGCCAGCATAGACAGGGATATTCTGAACACTGAAGCTTTCTTT.

This chain links TRBV29-1 with TRBJ2-7; tentative D call: TRBD1 (6 bases). Germline V lookup: CDR1 SQVTM, CDR2 ANQGSEA. The CDR3 sequence is 11 residues long. V lost 5 bases and J 2 bases, leaving 7 bases between the germline ends. This CDR3 reads CSVQGTYEQYF. The CDR3 DNA reads as TGCAGCGTTCAGGGGACCTACGAGCAGTACTTC.

V gene TRBV6-5 combines with J gene TRBJ2-1, with 13 positions matching TRBD2. The V gene end was trimmed by 6 bases and the J gene end by 8 bases; junction bases not matched to a gene: 7. The CDR3 is made up of 15 amino acids. Germline V gene lookup returns CDR1 MNHEY and CDR2 SVGAGI. This chain's CDR3 is CASSHGTSGNYEQFF. The CDR3 region has the DNA TGTGCCAGCAGCCACGGGACTAGCGGGAACTATGAGCAGTTCTTC.

The genes are TRBV6-1 and TRBJ2-7; D gene uncertain. In germline, CDR1 is MNHNS, CDR2 SASEGT. Trimming left V 6 bases short and J 7 bases short, with 19 bases between. The CDR3 has 14 residues. In DNA, the CDR3 is TGTGCCAGCAGCTTACAGAGTGAAGTACGGGAGCAGTACTTC. This codes for CASSLQSEVREQYF.

The chain couples TRBV27 to TRBJ2-1, with D possibly being TRBD2 (6 bases). V lost 3 bases, J lost 0 bases, and 12 bases lay in between. From germline, CDR1 is MNHEY and CDR2 SMNVEV (reference sequence). The CDR3 contains 16 residues. CDR3 sequence (DNA): TGTGCCAGCAGTTTTATGGGACTTAGCTCCTACAATGAGCAGTTCTTC. This gives the protein CASSFMGLSSYNEQFF.

The CDR3 sequence is CASSSDYRGYPEAFF. DNA of the CDR3: TGTGCCAGCAGCTCCGACTACAGGGGATACCCTGAAGCTTTCTTT. The chain recombines TRBV7-9 with TRBJ1-1; 7 nucleotides match TRBD1. The ends lost 4 bases at V and 6 bases at J; junction bases unmatched: 11. This CDR3 contains 15 residues. Germline V lookup: CDR1 SEHNR, CDR2 FQNEAQ (reference sequence).

This clone was seen only once. CDR3 nucleotides: TGTGCCAGCGGGAAAGGACAGGGTAGGGGAGATACGCAGTATTTT. This translates into CASGKGQGRGDTQYF. The rearrangement joins TRBV27 to TRBJ2-3; TRBD1 agrees at 8 bases. Germline V gene sequence: CDR1 MNHEY, CDR2 SMNVEV (reference sequence). With 8 bases clipped from V and 5 bases from J, the junction kept 12 bases outside the gene matches. This CDR3 comprises 15 residues.

The chain couples TRBV28 to TRBJ2-7, with 7 bases lining up with TRBD2. V was clipped by 6 bases and J by 6 bases; unmatched bases: 2. There are 11 residues in the CDR3. In germline, CDR1 is MDHEN, CDR2 SYDVKM. The CDR3 coding sequence is TGTGCCAGCAGGACTAGCTCCGAGCAGTACTTC. Its protein is CASRTSSEQYF.

In DNA form, the CDR3 reads TGTGCCAGCAGCGCGGTTTGGGAGCAGTACTTC. Translating it yields CASSAVWEQYF. The rearrangement links TRBV11-2 to TRBJ2-7; D not certain. Per germline, CDR1 SGHAT and CDR2 FQNNGV. The CDR3 runs to 11 residues. V lost 5 bases to trimming and J lost 7 bases, with 9 bases between them.

This chain connects TRBV5-6 to TRBJ1-1; D perhaps matches TRBD1 (5 bases). The CDR3 spans 14 residues. The ends were cut back, 2 bases at V and 4 bases at J, with 12 bases in the middle. Per germline, CDR1 SGHDT and CDR2 YYEEEE. CDR3 sequence: CASSLDGGGTEAFF. For the CDR3, the DNA is TGTGCCAGCAGCTTAGATGGCGGGGGCACTGAAGCTTTCTTT.

The chain employs TRBV18 and TRBJ1-5; a possible D gene is TRBD1 (5 bases). The CDR3 loop spans 16 amino acids. CDR1 KGHSH and CDR2 LQKENI come from the germline V gene. The ends were cut back, 2 bases at V and 1 base at J, with 12 bases in the middle. The CDR3 loop reads CASSPGAGGSNQPQHF. CDR3 coding DNA: TGTGCCAGCTCACCAGGGGCCGGGGGAAGCAATCAGCCCCAGCATTTT.

J is TRBJ2-1 and V is TRBV7-8, with 9 bases fitting TRBD1. J gave up 0 bases and V 5 bases, and 2 bases lay outside the gene matches. Germline CDR1 and CDR2: SGHVS and FQNEAQ. This CDR3 region has 15 residues. The CDR3 DNA reads TGTGCCAGCAGCCAGGACAGGGGCTCCTACAATGAGCAGTTCTTC. It codes for CASSQDRGSYNEQFF.

CDR3 residues: CASSLLGAGLPEAFF. The CDR3 DNA reads as TGTGCCAGCAGTTTGTTGGGGGCAGGTTTACCTGAAGCTTTCTTT. This rearrangement joins TRBV28 to TRBJ1-1; possibly TRBD1 for D (6 bases). CDR3 length: 15 residues. The ends were cut back, 3 bases at V and 6 bases at J, with 17 bases in the middle. The germline gives CDR1 MDHEN, CDR2 SYDVKM.

The rearrangement uses TRBV7-8 and TRBJ2-1; 8 bases map to TRBD2. Unmatched junction bases numbered 12, after V lost 1 base and J lost 7 bases. CDR1 SGHVS and CDR2 FQNEAQ come from the germline V gene. The CDR3 is 17 amino acids. In DNA form, the CDR3 reads TGTGCCAGCAGCTTAGGGGTCGTAGCGGGGCCGCTTAATGAGCAGTTCTTC. Amino acids: CASSLGVVAGPLNEQFF.

The chain has TRBV15 and TRBJ2-7; 7 bases map to TRBD2. The CDR3 totals 17 residues. Germline CDR1 is LNHNV and CDR2 is YYDKDF (reference sequence). Germline trimming cut 2 bases from V and 4 bases from J; bases unmatched to any gene: 14. The DNA of the CDR3 is TGTGCCACCAGCAGACCTACGGGTGTGGCGGGAGCGTACGAGCAGTACTTC. Protein sequence: CATSRPTGVAGAYEQYF.

The V gene is TRBV29-1, the J gene TRBJ2-3, with a possible D match to TRBD2 (7 bases). Germline-derived CDR1 and CDR2 are SQVTM and ANQGSEA. The CDR3 length is 14 residues. The ends were cut back, 8 bases at V and 9 bases at J, with 24 bases in the middle. The DNA for the CDR3 is TGCAGCCAAAGAGGGGTGTCACGGGGGGCCACGCAGTATTTT. As protein: CSQRGVSRGATQYF.